The 23 T cell receptor beta chains listed next were all sequenced from one sample in a study of blood T cell repertoires in COVID-19. Assay used: immunoSEQ multiplex PCR; TCRdb lists only in-frame clones, some missing. The sample has a few hundred thousand clones, 84% seen once. Sequencing was carried out using PBMCs or T cells enriched from blood (not recorded which). The receptors here all came from a middle-aged man who had recovered from COVID-19.

V and J are TRBV5-4 and TRBJ1-1; 8 nucleotides line up with TRBD1. Germline V gene sequence: CDR1 SGHNT, CDR2 YYREEE (reference sequence). V lost 4 bases and J lost 7; bases outside the gene matches: 6. The CDR3 has 13 amino acids. CDR3 in amino acids: CASSQGTGDEAFF. The CDR3 DNA follows: TGTGCCAGCAGCCAGGGGACAGGTGATGAAGCTTTCTTT.

This chain links TRBV19 with TRBJ1-4; TRBD1 agrees at 8 bases. Per germline, CDR1 LNHDA and CDR2 SQIVND (reference sequence). This CDR3 is built from 16 residues. J lost 10 bases, V lost 7 bases, and 17 bases had no gene match. Here the CDR3 reads CASIGGQVQFNVKLFF. DNA for the CDR3: TGTGCCAGTATCGGGGGACAGGTCCAGTTTAACGTAAAACTGTTTTTT.

This rearrangement joins TRBV9 to TRBJ2-1; the match to TRBD2 covers 10 bases. V trimming: 1 base; J trimming: 9 bases; junction bases outside the gene matches: 10. The CDR3 loop spans 16 amino acids. CDR1 and CDR2 from the germline V gene are SGDLS and YYNGEE. CDR3 sequence (DNA): TGTGCCAGCAGCGTACAAAGCGGGGGGGCCAATGTTGAGCAGTTCTTC. This sequence encodes CASSVQSGGANVEQFF.

Only one count was recorded for this clone. The J gene is TRBJ1-2, the V gene TRBV7-9; 10 bases map to TRBD1. This CDR3 contains 13 residues. Germline CDR1 SEHNR, CDR2 FQNEAQ (reference sequence). The trim removed 5 bases at V and 8 bases at J, leaving 5 bases unmatched. CDR3 DNA: TGTGCCAGCAGCCCTGGACAGGGGGTAGGCTACACCTTC. Its translation: CASSPGQGVGYTF.

The chain has TRBV11-2 and TRBJ1-2, with D possibly being TRBD1 (6 bases). The CDR3 spans 14 residues. Looked up from germline, CDR1 is SGHAT and CDR2 is FQNNGV. The V and J ends lost 1 base and 4 bases respectively, with 10 bases between them. The CDR3 nucleotides read TGTGCCAGCAGCTTAGTAGGGACACCCTATGGCTACACCTTC. This translates into CASSLVGTPYGYTF.

This clone was observed a single time. V and J are TRBV19 and TRBJ1-5; a weak D match, TRBD1 (5 bases). Germline CDR1 and CDR2: LNHDA and SQIVND (reference sequence). The CDR3 is made up of 15 amino acids. Trimming took 6 bases from V and 5 from J, leaving 17 bases between them. The CDR3: CASSGPGGGDQPQHF. In DNA form, the CDR3 reads TGTGCCAGTAGCGGGCCCGGGGGAGGCGATCAGCCCCAGCATTTT.

The rearrangement uses TRBV27 and TRBJ2-1, with a possible D match to TRBD1 (7 bases). The germline gives CDR1 MNHEY, CDR2 SMNVEV (reference sequence). CDR3 length: 17 residues. V lost 7 bases, J lost 3 bases, and 22 bases lay in between. CDR3: CASTGRMSGQDYNEQFF. The CDR3 coding sequence is TGTGCCAGCACCGGGAGAATGTCAGGACAGGACTACAATGAGCAGTTCTTC.

The chain is built from TRBV19 and TRBJ1-4; TRBD1 is a possible D gene (5 bases). The germline gives CDR1 LNHDA, CDR2 SQIVND (reference sequence). V lost 3 bases and J 7 bases, leaving 9 bases between the germline ends. This CDR3 spans 13 amino acids. Written as DNA, the CDR3 is TGTGCCAGTAGTATGGGGCGTGCTGAAAAACTGTTTTTT. The encoded protein is CASSMGRAEKLFF.

V is TRBV19 and J is TRBJ2-3; 11 positions match TRBD1. V lost 7 bases to trimming and J lost 3 bases; unmatched junction nucleotides: 6. The CDR3 extends over 15 amino acids. Germline loops: CDR1 LNHDA, CDR2 SQIVND (reference sequence). The CDR3 coding sequence is TGTGCCAGTAAACGGGACAGGGGGGGAACAGATACGCAGTATTTT. Its protein is CASKRDRGGTDTQYF.

The chain links TRBV18 to TRBJ2-1, with 8 bases that match TRBD1. The germline gives CDR1 KGHSH, CDR2 LQKENI. V was pared by 3 bases and J by 9 bases, with 13 bases of the junction left unmatched. This CDR3 has 16 amino acids. Here the CDR3 reads CASSPSGAGGSTEQFF. The CDR3 DNA reads TGTGCCAGCTCACCCTCCGGGGCAGGGGGCTCCACTGAGCAGTTCTTC. The full variable domain, in which reference TRBV18 and TRBJ2-1 provide the parts outside the CDR3, is NAGVMQNPRHLVRRRGQEARLRCSPMKGHSHVYWYRQLPEEGLKFMVYLQKENIIDESGMPKERFSAEFPKEGPSILRIQQVVRGDSAAYFCASSPSGAGGSTEQFFGPGTRLTVL.

The V call is TRBV5-1, the J call TRBJ2-1, with 14 bases matching TRBD2. The ends lost 5 bases at V and 3 bases at J; junction bases unmatched: 7. Germline V CDR1 and CDR2: SGHRS, YFSETQ. The CDR3 is 17 amino acids. In DNA form, the CDR3 reads TGCGCCAGCAGGAAGACTAGCGGGGGGGCGGTCTACAATGAGCAGTTCTTC. Its protein is CASRKTSGGAVYNEQFF.

The chain recombines TRBV5-1 with TRBJ1-6, with 7 positions matching TRBD1. The germline CDR1 and CDR2 sequences are SGHRS and YFSETQ. The CDR3 is 18 amino acids. Trimming cost V 0 bases and J 7 bases; bases outside gene matches: 13. CDR3 sequence reads: CASSLGYRGRGANSPLHF. The CDR3 DNA follows: TGCGCCAGCAGCTTGGGTTACAGGGGCCGCGGGGCAAATTCACCCCTCCACTTT.

The V gene is TRBV2, the J gene TRBJ1-3, with 9 bases identical to TRBD1. Germline lookup yields CDR1 SNHLY and CDR2 FYNNEI. V trimming: 8 bases; J trimming: 0 bases; junction bases outside the gene matches: 8. The CDR3 spans 16 residues. CDR3: CASARDRVPSGNTIYF. The CDR3 DNA is TGTGCCAGCGCCCGGGACAGGGTCCCCTCTGGAAACACCATATATTTT.

This clone appeared a single time. In the same sample, other DNA sequences code for this CDR3. The V call is TRBV9, the J call TRBJ2-3, with 8 bases that match TRBD1. From germline, CDR1 is SGDLS and CDR2 YYNGEE. The CDR3 runs 16 residues. V was pared by 0 bases and J by 2 bases, with 5 bases of the junction left unmatched. CDR3 DNA sequence: TGTGCCAGCAGCGTAGAGGCAGGGGGCTTCACAGATACGCAGTATTTT. Translation gives CASSVEAGGFTDTQYF.

The chain employs TRBV6-4 and TRBJ2-7; maybe TRBD1 (5 bases). The CDR3 runs 16 residues. V dropped 2 bases and J dropped 3 bases, with 17 bases sitting between them. Looked up from germline, CDR1 is MRHNA and CDR2 is SNTAGT. The CDR3 sequence is CASSDGNFRAYYEQYF. The CDR3 DNA is TGTGCCAGCAGTGACGGTAACTTCAGGGCCTACTACGAGCAGTACTTC.

The V and J genes are TRBV6-5 and TRBJ2-3; possible D gene TRBD1, 6 bases. The CDR3 length is 14 residues. In germline, CDR1 is MNHEY, CDR2 SVGAGI. V was shortened by 5 bases and J by 6 bases, with 15 bases between the two germline ends. The CDR3 sequence: CASSPTPGADTQYF. DNA for the CDR3: TGTGCCAGCAGTCCAACCCCAGGGGCGGATACGCAGTATTTT.

The chain is built from TRBV28 and TRBJ1-5; 9 positions agree with TRBD1. From germline, CDR1 is MDHEN and CDR2 SYDVKM. The junction had 13 bases not matched to a gene; V was cut back by 10 bases and J by 0 bases. The CDR3 spans 17 residues. The CDR3: CATRQDRGSYSNQPQHF. For the CDR3, the DNA is TGTGCCACCCGGCAGGACAGGGGATCCTATAGCAATCAGCCCCAGCATTTT.

This clone occurred once. The chain is built from TRBV3-1 (or the pseudogene TRBV3-2) and TRBJ2-7, with D maybe TRBD1 (6 bases). The CDR3 spans 16 residues. The V gene's germline CDR1 is LGHDT and CDR2 YNNKEL (reference sequence). Trimming removed 1 base at V and 5 bases at J, with 18 bases between. As DNA, the CDR3 is TGTGCCAGCAGCCAAGGGCACAGGGCCCGTTTCCACGAGCAGTACTTC. It translates to CASSQGHRARFHEQYF.

The chain recombines TRBV19 with TRBJ1-5; a weak D match, TRBD1 (6 bases). The CDR3 consists of 14 residues. V was trimmed by 3 bases and J by 6 bases, leaving 12 bases between them. Per germline, CDR1 LNHDA and CDR2 SQIVND (reference sequence). The CDR3 spells CASSITGLGQPQHF. CDR3 DNA sequence: TGTGCCAGTAGTATCACAGGGTTGGGTCAGCCCCAGCATTTT.

The rearrangement uses TRBV5-8 and TRBJ1-6; 11 bases agree with TRBD1. The germline V gene has CDR1 SGHTS and CDR2 YDEGEE. The CDR3 totals 15 residues. V lost 2 bases to trimming and J lost 7 bases; unmatched junction nucleotides: 2. The DNA for the CDR3 is TGTGCCAGCAGCTTTCGGGACAGGGGGAATTCACCCCTCCACTTT. Protein: CASSFRDRGNSPLHF.

The chain joins TRBV29-1 to TRBJ1-1; TRBD1 might be the D (5 bases). Germline V gives CDR1 SQVTM, CDR2 ANQGSEA. The CDR3 runs 15 residues. Deletions cut 6 bases from V and 0 bases from J, with 17 bases between. CDR3 DNA sequence: TGCAGCGTGCGGGGGGACGGTCTCATGAACACTGAAGCTTTCTTT. Protein sequence: CSVRGDGLMNTEAFF.

The V call is TRBV10-1, the J call TRBJ2-3; TRBD1 is a possible D gene (6 bases). The CDR3 sequence is 15 residues long. The germline V gene encodes CDR1 WNHNN and CDR2 SYGVQD (reference sequence). Trimming pared 3 bases from V and 0 bases from J, leaving 10 bases between. CDR3 in DNA: TGCGCCAGCAGTGATTCAGGGGCCAGCACAGATACGCAGTATTTT. It is translated as CASSDSGASTDTQYF.

This sequence joins TRBV2 and TRBJ2-5; 13 nucleotides agree with TRBD2. Per the germline V gene, CDR1 is SNHLY and CDR2 is FYNNEI. This CDR3 contains 17 residues. Trimming at V came to 4 bases and at J to 4 bases, leaving 9 bases not matched to a gene. CDR3 DNA: TGTGCCAGCAGTGGGGGCGGGACTAGCGGGATACGAGAGACCCAGTACTTC. It codes for CASSGGGTSGIRETQYF.